This TCR beta chain was captured by sequencing in a study of cytomegalovirus exposure and HLA in healthy donors. PCR used 60 Vbeta primers and 13 Jbeta primers. Assay: immunoSEQ multiplex PCR; the TCRdb copy retains only in-frame clones and omits some. The repertoire holds approximately 100,000 clones, with 60% to 70% as singletons. Trimming took 0 bases from V and 7 from J; bases not matched to a gene: 7. The CDR3 contains 16 residues. Germline CDR1 and CDR2: SGDLS and YYNGEE. Study-wide results and limits: About 90% or about 30% of the time was how often most TCR beta V segments were productive, according to an earlier analysis. The classifier was said to identify cytomegalovirus status with high specificity and sensitivity. In most subjects, TCR beta sequences reportedly gave accurate predictions of HLA-A and HLA-B alleles. The authors considered a cluster of highly shared sequence variants likely to be a sequencing artifact.

This clone came up a few times. Its antigen remains unknown. This chain connects TRBV9 to TRBJ2-2, with 9 bases lining up with TRBD2. This receptor was identified in a woman between 50 and 59 years old in good health and CMV-seronegative. What was sequenced was PBMCs. This chain's CDR3 is CASSVALAGVYGELFF. DNA for the CDR3: TGTGCCAGCAGCGTAGCATTAGCGGGAGTTTACGGGGAGCTGTTTTTT.